Presented here are 9 T cell receptor beta chains from one specimen sequenced in a study of beta chain features in type 1 diabetes. The entirety of the isolated RNA underwent reverse transcription, so expressed TCRB transcripts were sequenced. TCRdb keeps only in-frame clones here, not all; method: immunoSEQ multiplex PCR. The data hold under 900,000 clones, with about 17% observed a single time. Material: naive CD4+ T cells from blood. Every receptor here comes from a woman younger than 30 in good health.

This clone was seen only a few times. This chain joins TRBV5-4 and TRBJ2-1; 10 positions agree with TRBD2. The germline V gene encodes CDR1 SGHNT and CDR2 YYREEE (reference sequence). CDR3 length equals 16 residues. J was trimmed by 7 bases and V by 2 bases; bases with no gene match: 9. The CDR3 region has the DNA TGTGCCAGCAGCTTCTATAGGGCTAGCGGGGGAAATGAGCAGTTCTTC. It is translated as CASSFYRASGGNEQFF. Full variable domain (remainder filled in from reference TRBV5-4 and TRBJ2-1): ETGVTQSPTHLIKTRGQQVTLRCSSQSGHNTVSWYQQALGQGPQFIFQYYREEENGRGNFPPRFSGLQFPNYSSELNVNALELDDSALYLCASSFYRASGGNEQFFGPGTRLTVL.

The chain employs TRBV18 and TRBJ2-3; TRBD2 aligns across 7 bases. This CDR3 has 16 amino acids. V trimming: 3 bases; J trimming: 0 bases; junction bases outside the gene matches: 6. Looked up from germline, CDR1 is KGHSH and CDR2 is LQKENI. The CDR3 reads CASSPTSLISTDTQYF. CDR3 DNA: TGTGCCAGCTCACCGACTAGCCTAATCAGCACAGATACGCAGTATTTT.

This clone was observed a few times. This CDR3 reads CASSRQSNPYEQYF. DNA of the CDR3: TGTGCCAGCAGTCGACAGTCTAATCCCTACGAGCAGTACTTC. The chain employs TRBV27 and TRBJ2-7; possibly TRBD1 for D (5 bases). The CDR3 spans 14 residues. Germline-derived CDR1 and CDR2 are MNHEY and SMNVEV (reference sequence). The V and J ends lost 5 bases and 2 bases respectively, with 13 bases between them.

There are a few counts of this clone. The chain recombines TRBV11-2 with TRBJ2-1; 12 nucleotides match TRBD2. J was trimmed by 0 bases and V by 4 bases; bases with no gene match: 4. Germline assignment: CDR1 SGHAT and CDR2 FQNNGV. The CDR3 covers 17 residues. CDR3 DNA sequence: TGTGCCAGCAGCTCCGGACTAGCGGGGAGCTCCTACAATGAGCAGTTCTTC. Amino acid sequence: CASSSGLAGSSYNEQFF.

This clone was seen a handful of times. The chain links TRBV5-1 to TRBJ2-7; a weak D match, TRBD1 (6 bases). Trimming pared 2 bases from V and 1 base from J, leaving 13 bases between. Germline V lookup: CDR1 SGHRS, CDR2 YFSETQ. CDR3 size: 15 residues. The CDR3 sequence is CASSLLGQTSYEQYF. CDR3 nucleotide sequence: TGCGCCAGCAGCTTATTAGGACAGACGTCCTACGAGCAGTACTTC.

This chain links TRBV19 with TRBJ2-7, with D perhaps assigned TRBD1 or TRBD2 (6 bases each). V lost 5 bases and J 0 bases, leaving 11 bases between the germline ends. Germline values: CDR1 LNHDA, CDR2 SQIVND (reference sequence). CDR3 length equals 14 residues. The CDR3 is CASSVGGHSYEQYF. The CDR3 DNA sequence: TGTGCCAGTAGTGTCGGGGGACACTCCTACGAGCAGTACTTC.

This clone showed up just a few times. The V and J genes are TRBV5-1 and TRBJ2-5; the D gene is possibly TRBD2 (5 bases). The CDR3 spans 12 residues. With 4 bases removed from V and 3 bases from J, the gap between germline ends came to 7 bases. Germline values: CDR1 SGHRS, CDR2 YFSETQ. CDR3 sequence reads: CASSTGEETQYF. The DNA of the CDR3 is TGCGCCAGCAGCACCGGGGAAGAGACCCAGTACTTC.

This clone was counted only a few times. Other DNA sequences in this sample translate to the same CDR3. This chain links TRBV7-2 with TRBJ2-7, with D unclear. Trimming took off 1 base at V and 1 base at J, with 5 bases between the two ends. Germline V gives CDR1 SGHTA, CDR2 FQGNSA. The CDR3 contains 13 residues. CDR3 bases: TGTGCCAGCAGCTTAGGTTTTTCCTACGAGCAGTACTTC. Translated: CASSLGFSYEQYF. The entire variable domain, with the rest obtained from reference TRBV7-2 and TRBJ2-7, is as follows: GAGVSQSPSNKVTEKGKDVELRCDPISGHTALYWYRQSLGQGLEFLIYFQGNSAPDKSGLPSDRFSAERTGGSVSTLTIQRTQQEDSAVYLCASSLGFSYEQYFGPGTRLTVT.

This clone came up a few times. V gene TRBV18 combines with J gene TRBJ2-7; D may correspond to TRBD1 or TRBD2 (5 bases each). The V end was cut by 6 bases, the J end by 3 bases, with 15 bases between. The CDR3 length is 14 residues. The germline gives CDR1 KGHSH, CDR2 LQKENI. Here the CDR3 reads CASSQTGPSYEQYF. CDR3 nucleotide sequence: TGTGCCAGCTCGCAAACGGGACCCAGCTACGAGCAGTACTTC. The complete variable domain, with remaining parts taken from reference TRBV18 and TRBJ2-7, reads NAGVMQNPRHLVRRRGQEARLRCSPMKGHSHVYWYRQLPEEGLKFMVYLQKENIIDESGMPKERFSAEFPKEGPSILRIQQVVRGDSAAYFCASSQTGPSYEQYFGPGTRLTVT.